This entry lists 11 T cell receptor beta chains sequenced from one sample in a study of T cell repertoires in cytomegalovirus infection. TCRdb itself ran the reads through MiXCR, one entry per CDR3 protein. The sample shows around 570,000 distinct CDR3 sequences, roughly 43% of them seen only once. Antigens for these TCRs are unknown. The sample was cultured PBMCs, taken from culture after CMV antigen stimulation. The receptors originated from a human donor in good health (CMV status not recorded). Some clones in this sample may be carry-over from other donors' samples.

The gene calls are TRBV15 and TRBJ1-5, with TRBD1 as a possible D gene (5 bases). There are 15 residues in the CDR3. Germline V gene lookup returns CDR1 LNHNV and CDR2 YYDKDF (reference sequence). V was pared by 0 bases and J by 2 bases, with 8 bases between. CDR3 amino acids: CATSRDQGRNQPQHF. CDR3 nucleotides: TGTGCCACCAGCAGAGATCAGGGACGCAATCAGCCCCAGCATTTT.

This clonotype was observed many times. The V call is TRBV7-2, the J call TRBJ2-3; D gene ambiguous. Germline CDR1 and CDR2: SGHTA and FQGNSA. The V end lost 4 bases, the J end lost 6 bases, and 8 bases lay between the germline ends. This CDR3 has 12 residues. DNA of the CDR3: TGTGCCAGCAGCTCACAAGGGGATACGCAGTATTTT. Residues: CASSSQGDTQYF.

This clonotype was found a few times. The V call is TRBV6-1, the J call TRBJ2-2; D is ambiguous. The CDR3 is 16 residues long. V was shortened by 2 bases and J by 5 bases, with 15 bases between the two germline ends. Germline assignment: CDR1 MNHNS and CDR2 SASEGT. The DNA of the CDR3 is TGTGCCAGCAGTGAATTAGCCCGGTTTAGTACCGGGGAGCTGTTTTTT. This translates into CASSELARFSTGELFF.

The J gene is TRBJ1-5, the V gene TRBV27, with 9 bases fitting TRBD1. The CDR3 consists of 18 residues. The V segment lost 2 bases and the J segment 2 bases; nucleotides outside the gene matches: 10. CDR1 is MNHEY and CDR2 is SMNVEV in the germline V gene (reference sequence). The CDR3 nucleotides are TGTGCCAGCAGTTTACGGGACAGGGCGGTATTTGGCAATCAGCCCCAGCATTTT. It translates to CASSLRDRAVFGNQPQHF.

The chain combines TRBV7-2 with TRBJ2-1; D is possibly TRBD2 (6 bases). Trimming removed 5 bases at V and 3 bases at J, with 14 bases between. Germline values: CDR1 SGHTA, CDR2 FQGNSA. The CDR3 is 15 amino acids. The CDR3 DNA is TGTGCCAGCAGCGGGAGACTAGGGAGCTACAATGAGCAGTTCTTC. Translating it yields CASSGRLGSYNEQFF.

This clonotype has more than one count but fewer than ten. V usage is TRBV19 and J usage is TRBJ1-5; D might be TRBD1 (5 bases). This CDR3 region has 15 residues. The ends were cut back, 1 base at V and 6 bases at J, with 13 bases in the middle. In germline, CDR1 is LNHDA, CDR2 SQIVND (reference sequence). The CDR3 loop is CASSIGPPGTQPQHF. CDR3 coding DNA: TGTGCCAGTAGTATAGGGCCCCCCGGGACTCAGCCCCAGCATTTT.

This chain uses TRBV12-3 or TRBV12-4 with TRBJ2-1, with D tentatively TRBD1 (5 bases). The CDR3 spans 16 residues. Trimming cost V 2 bases and J 6 bases, with 17 bases left between them. The CDR3 nucleotides are TGTGCCAGCAGTTTATCCCTCAGGGTGCGGCTCAATGAGCAGTTCTTC. This translates into CASSLSLRVRLNEQFF.

Remarks on this clonotype: The germline gene is not matched at one end of the junction; a read error may be the cause. The V and J genes are TRBV7-2 and TRBJ2-7; D gene uncertain. CDR3 length equals 15 residues. Germline CDR1 and CDR2: SGHTA and FQGNSA. The CDR3 DNA is TGTGCCAGCGGCTTAATGTCCCAAAGGTCCTACGAGCAGTACTTC. Protein sequence: CASGLMSQRSYEQYF.

This chain joins TRBV19 and TRBJ1-2, with unresolved D. Germline V gene lookup returns CDR1 LNHDA and CDR2 SQIVND (reference sequence). Trimming cost V 6 bases and J 1 base, with 12 bases left between them. The CDR3 length is 14 residues. The CDR3: CASSGSQDNYGYTF. Written as DNA, the CDR3 is TGTGCCAGTAGCGGATCCCAGGATAACTATGGCTACACCTTC.

V is TRBV4-1 and J is TRBJ1-5, with D maybe TRBD1 (5 bases). This CDR3 is built from 19 residues. The V and J ends lost 3 bases and 4 bases respectively, with 25 bases between them. Germline V lookup: CDR1 MGHRA, CDR2 YSYEKL. The CDR3 region is CASSQPSGGKGIRNQPQHF. The CDR3 nucleotides read TGCGCCAGCAGCCAGCCGAGTGGGGGGAAAGGGATAAGGAATCAGCCCCAGCATTTT.

The chain joins TRBV2 to TRBJ2-1; D remains ambiguous. This CDR3 region has 12 residues. V was shortened by 2 bases and J by 5 bases, with 4 bases between the two germline ends. CDR1 is SNHLY and CDR2 is FYNNEI in the germline V gene. CDR3 bases: TGTGCCAGCAGTGAACAAGACAATGAGCAGTTCTTC. This codes for CASSEQDNEQFF. The entire variable domain, with the rest obtained from reference TRBV2 and TRBJ2-1, is as follows: EPEVTQTPSHQVTQMGQEVILRCVPISNHLYFYWYRQILGQKVEFLVSFYNNEISEKSEIFDDQFSVERPDGSNFTLKIRSTKLEDSAMYFCASSEQDNEQFFGPGTRLTVL.